Following are 2 T cell receptor beta chains from one sample sequenced in a study of radiotherapy plus CTLA-4 blockade in lung cancer. This table comes from immunoSEQ multiplex PCR, and its TCRdb copy is limited to in-frame clones, with some not included. Altogether 55,000 to 65,000 clones are present, 77% being singletons, with the ten largest covering 3.5% to 4%. The source material was peripheral blood, sampled from a patient treated with radiotherapy plus ipilimumab. All receptors derive from a human donor with non-small cell lung cancer who had a partial response to radiotherapy plus ipilimumab.

As to this clone: A junction boundary mismatches the germline segment, possibly from a read error. The chain combines TRBV5-1 with TRBJ1-2, with 8 positions matching TRBD1. CDR1 SGHRS and CDR2 YFSETQ come from the germline V gene. This CDR3 has 14 amino acids. Here the CDR3 reads CASSLDRVDYGYTF. The CDR3 DNA sequence: TGTGCCAGCAGCTTGGACAGGGTCGACTATGGCTACACCTTC.

V and J are TRBV29-1 and TRBJ1-1; D is possibly TRBD1 (5 bases). Between the trimmed V and J ends, which lost 6 bases and 5 bases, there was a span of 13 bases. The germline V gene encodes CDR1 SQVTM and CDR2 ANQGSEA. This CDR3 contains 12 residues. CDR3 region: CSVLGLFTEAFF. CDR3 coding DNA: TGCAGCGTATTGGGACTGTTTACTGAAGCTTTCTTT. The whole variable domain, filled in from reference TRBV29-1 and TRBJ1-1, reads SAVISQKPSRDICQRGTSLTIQCQVDSQVTMMFWYRQQPGQSLTLIATANQGSEATYESGFVIDKFPISRPNLTFSTLTVSNMSPEDSSIYLCSVLGLFTEAFFGQGTRLTVV.